What follows are 23 T cell receptor beta chains derived from one specimen sequenced in a study of regulatory T cells in long-lasting Graves disease. Time point denoted: newly diagnosed GD, antithyroid drugs for less than 3 months. PBMC-extracted RNA yielded the TCR library. With iRepertoire HTBI primers and Arm-PCR of CDR3 regions, TCR beta libraries were built. TCRdb re-derived calls from the multiplex PCR reads in MiXCR, one entry per CDR3 protein. In the table there are about 530,000 distinct CDR3 sequences, about 16% of which are singletons. This same sample was also part of a study on T cells in Graves' hyperthyroidism and ophthalmopathy.

The source material was peripheral blood mononuclear cells (PBMCs), sampled at new diagnosis, from a patient treated with antithyroid drugs. The source of these receptors is a woman aged 35-65 years with Graves disease.

A few counts support this clonotype. The chain employs TRBV4-1 and TRBJ1-5, with D tentatively TRBD1 (5 bases). The CDR3 has 16 residues. V gave up 0 bases and J gave up 0 bases, with 9 bases separating them. CDR1 MGHRA and CDR2 YSYEKL come from the germline V gene. The DNA for the CDR3 is TGCGCCAGCAGCCAAGATCGAGGGGCTAGCAATCAGCCCCAGCATTTT. Its translation is CASSQDRGASNQPQHF.

This clonotype was seen a handful of times. Given the absence of the conserved phenylalanine or tryptophan at the CDR3 end, a read error is likely. This chain uses TRBV7-3 with TRBJ1-6, with 8 bases that match TRBD1. Unmatched junction bases numbered 5, after V lost 5 bases and J lost 11 bases. The length of the CDR3 is 13 residues. Looked up from germline, CDR1 is SGHTA and CDR2 is FQGTGA. CDR3 sequence (DNA): TGTGCCAGCAGCCTAGACAGGGGTGCACCCCTCCACCTT. Protein: CASSLDRGAPLHL.

This clonotype was counted at least ten times. This chain uses TRBV12-3 or TRBV12-4 with TRBJ1-5, with 8 bases aligning to TRBD1. The CDR3 loop spans 18 amino acids. With V trimmed by 5 bases and J by 3 bases, 15 bases remained unmatched. The CDR3 sequence: CASSHTNPGQVFNQPQHF. The CDR3 DNA follows: TGTGCCAGCAGTCATACCAATCCGGGACAGGTCTTCAATCAGCCCCAGCATTTT.

The rearrangement uses TRBV20-1 and TRBJ2-5; D uncertain. Germline V gene lookup returns CDR1 DFQATT and CDR2 SNEGSKA (reference sequence). V was cut by 2 bases and J by 3 bases, with 7 bases left in between. The CDR3 runs to 12 residues. CDR3 in DNA: TGCAGTGCTAGATTGTCGGAAGAGACCCAGTACTTC. As protein: CSARLSEETQYF.

This clonotype was counted a few times. The rearrangement links TRBV7-2 to TRBJ2-3; D perhaps matches TRBD2 (6 bases). CDR1 and CDR2 from the germline V gene are SGHTA and FQGNSA. V was cut by 3 bases and J by 3 bases, with 13 bases left in between. The CDR3 has 15 residues. The CDR3 sequence: CASSLLGRGTDTQYF. The CDR3 bases are TGTGCCAGCAGCTTGCTAGGGCGGGGTACAGATACGCAGTATTTT.

This clonotype came up many times. The rearrangement uses TRBV12-5 and TRBJ1-1; TRBD1 aligns across 9 bases. J was trimmed by 7 bases and V by 2 bases; bases with no gene match: 17. CDR3 length equals 18 residues. Germline-derived CDR1 and CDR2 are LGHNT and FRNRAP. CDR3 in amino acids: CASGLRSRGRDRALEAFF. The CDR3 DNA reads as TGTGCTAGTGGTTTGCGTTCCCGGGGGAGGGACAGGGCCCTTGAAGCTTTCTTT.

This clonotype has a handful of counts. V usage is TRBV30 and J usage is TRBJ1-2; no clear D. Between the trimmed V and J ends, which lost 2 bases and 8 bases, there was a span of 9 bases. The CDR3 totals 11 residues. CDR1 and CDR2 from the germline V gene are GTSNPN and SVGIG (reference sequence). The DNA of the CDR3 is TGTGCCTGGAGTCAATTCCAGGGCTACACCTTC. Translating it yields CAWSQFQGYTF.

This clonotype has at least ten counts. The CDR3 DNA sequence: TGTGCCAGCAGCGTAGCTGGCGGGGCAAACTATGGCTACACCTTC. As protein: CASSVAGGANYGYTF. V is TRBV9 and J is TRBJ1-2; D is possibly TRBD1 (5 bases). The germline V gene has CDR1 SGDLS and CDR2 YYNGEE. The V end was cut by 0 bases, the J end by 2 bases, with 11 bases between. The CDR3 runs 15 residues.

This clonotype was found a few times. The rearrangement uses TRBV19 and TRBJ2-7; the match to TRBD2 covers 8 bases. V was pared by 0 bases and J by 4 bases, with 8 bases of the junction left unmatched. The CDR3 is 16 amino acids. CDR1 is LNHDA, CDR2 SQIVND, per germline (reference sequence). CDR3 region: CASSIDAAGGLYEQYF. CDR3 coding DNA: TGTGCCAGTAGTATAGATGCGGCGGGGGGCTTATACGAGCAGTACTTC.

There are many counts of this clonotype. DNA of the CDR3: TGCAGCTCGGGGGGGACTAACTATGGCTACACCTTC. It specifies CSSGGTNYGYTF. The chain uses TRBV20-1 and TRBJ1-2; TRBD1 might be the D (5 bases). Germline loops: CDR1 DFQATT, CDR2 SNEGSKA (reference sequence). The CDR3 has 12 residues.

This rearrangement joins TRBV7-9 to TRBJ2-5; D is ambiguous. V lost 1 base to trimming and J lost 1 base, with 10 bases between them. In germline, CDR1 is SEHNR, CDR2 FQNEAQ (reference sequence). The CDR3 covers 15 residues. CDR3: CASSLVGQTQETQYF. The DNA for the CDR3 is TGTGCCAGCAGCTTAGTGGGCCAGACCCAAGAGACCCAGTACTTC.

This clonotype occurred once. The rearrangement links TRBV4-2 to TRBJ2-1, with 8 bases matching TRBD2. The V gene's germline CDR1 is LGHNA and CDR2 YNFKEQ. V trimming: 4 bases; J trimming: 9 bases; junction bases outside the gene matches: 8. This CDR3 region has 14 residues. DNA for the CDR3: TGTGCCAGCAGCCCTGCCGGGGGGGGGATTGAGCAGTTCTTC. Residues: CASSPAGGGIEQFF.

This clonotype was seen ten or more times. The rearrangement uses TRBV28 and TRBJ1-2; D might be TRBD1 (6 bases). The germline gives CDR1 MDHEN, CDR2 SYDVKM. Trimming took 3 bases from V and 8 from J, leaving 16 bases between them. The CDR3 is made up of 14 amino acids. The CDR3 loop reads CASSFQGLAKGYTF. CDR3 DNA: TGTGCCAGCAGTTTTCAGGGGCTCGCGAAGGGCTACACCTTC.

This clonotype was seen at least ten times. The chain links TRBV11-3 to TRBJ1-1; D unclear. V was pared by 0 bases and J by 1 base, with 15 bases between. The CDR3 runs 17 residues. Germline V CDR1 and CDR2: SGHNT, YENEEA. The CDR3 DNA is TGTGCCAGCAGCTTAGATGGGCGGATGGAGAGGAACACTGAAGCTTTCTTT. It codes for CASSLDGRMERNTEAFF.

This clonotype was counted many times. CDR3 region: CASSEGGWRNQPQHF. Written as DNA, the CDR3 is TGTGCCAGCAGTGAAGGTGGGTGGCGCAATCAGCCCCAGCATTTT. The chain combines TRBV6-1 with TRBJ1-5, with no clear D. Germline loops: CDR1 MNHNS, CDR2 SASEGT. Trimming removed 1 base at V and 2 bases at J, with 9 bases between. The CDR3 runs 15 residues.

The chain has TRBV7-9 and TRBJ2-7; no clear D gene. CDR1 and CDR2 from the germline V gene are SEHNR and FQNEAQ (reference sequence). Deletions cut 4 bases from V and 7 bases from J, with 8 bases between. The CDR3 extends over 11 amino acids. CDR3 residues: CASSWVDEQYF. In DNA form, the CDR3 reads TGTGCCAGCAGCTGGGTGGATGAGCAGTACTTC. Filled out from reference TRBV7-9 and TRBJ2-7, the complete variable domain reads DTGVSQNPRHKITKRGQNVTFRCDPISEHNRLYWYRQTLGQGPEFLTYFQNEAQLEKSRLLSDRFSAERPKGSFSTLEIQRTEQGDSAMYLCASSWVDEQYFGPGTRLTVT.

The chain employs TRBV10-3 and TRBJ1-1, with unresolved D. V was pared by 6 bases and J by 1 base, with 6 bases between. The CDR3 runs 12 residues. Germline V gives CDR1 ENHRY, CDR2 SYGVKD. The CDR3 here is CAISPGNTEAFF. The DNA of the CDR3 is TGTGCCATCAGCCCCGGGAACACTGAAGCTTTCTTT.

CDR3 DNA: TGTGCCTGGAGTGTATGGACGGGAATCACCGGGGAGCTGTTTTTT. This translates into CAWSVWTGITGELFF. V usage is TRBV30 and J usage is TRBJ2-2, with a tentative D call TRBD2 (5 bases). The CDR3 consists of 15 residues. Germline CDR1 reads GTSNPN; CDR2 reads SVGIG (reference sequence). V dropped 0 bases and J dropped 4 bases, with 12 bases sitting between them.

This clonotype appeared a few times. J is TRBJ1-1 and V is TRBV9, with a tentative D call TRBD1 (6 bases). Germline V CDR1 and CDR2: SGDLS, YYNGEE. The CDR3 is 15 residues long. V lost 3 bases and J lost 6, with 18 bases in between. The CDR3 is CASSAYLGQRSEAFF. In nucleotides, the CDR3 is TGTGCCAGCAGCGCCTACCTAGGACAGAGATCTGAAGCTTTCTTT.

CDR3 DNA sequence: TGCGCCAGCAGCCAAGATAGGGTCAGGACGAACACCGGGGAGCTGTTTTTT. This codes for CASSQDRVRTNTGELFF. The rearrangement uses TRBV4-1 and TRBJ2-2; no clear D. V dropped 0 bases and J dropped 0 bases, with 11 bases sitting between them. Germline values: CDR1 MGHRA, CDR2 YSYEKL. The CDR3 runs 17 residues.

This clonotype was detected ten times or more. The V call is TRBV6-9, the J call TRBJ1-1; D not certain. The V gene's germline CDR1 is MNHGY and CDR2 SVAAGI. The CDR3 is 16 residues long. Trimming stripped 3 bases from V and 4 bases from J, with 18 bases between. CDR3 DNA: TGTGCCAGCAGTTACGGGCGGAATACGATGGGCACTGAAGCTTTCTTT. Its protein product is CASSYGRNTMGTEAFF.

This clonotype occurred many times. V gene TRBV3-1 combines with J gene TRBJ2-7, with D possibly being TRBD1 (5 bases). Germline loops: CDR1 LGHDT, CDR2 YNNKEL (reference sequence). The CDR3 length is 14 residues. Trimming shortened V by 0 bases and J by 5 bases, and 11 bases separated the two germline ends. CDR3: CASSQEGRWNEQYF. The DNA for the CDR3 is TGTGCCAGCAGCCAAGAGGGGCGGTGGAACGAGCAGTACTTC.

Many counts were recorded for this clonotype. The chain employs TRBV28 and TRBJ1-6; 8 bases are shared with TRBD1. The CDR3 runs to 14 residues. Germline-derived CDR1 and CDR2 are MDHEN and SYDVKM. The CDR3 DNA sequence: TGTGCTCACAGGGGGTTCTCCTATAATTCACCCCTCCACTTT. This sequence encodes CAHRGFSYNSPLHF.